This TCR beta chain derives from a study of T cell responses to AZD1222 COVID-19 vaccine. Only in-frame clones appear in the TCRdb table, and some are missing; sequencing was by immunoSEQ multiplex PCR. The sample shows approximately 150,000 clones, around 88% of them seen only once. Broader study findings: Vaccine-associated CD4 TCRs ranged over spike, dominating at 160-218 and 743-854. Two AZD1222 doses significantly raised spike-specific TCR breadth and depth over controls. The donor group comprised mostly white British people and more females; the analysis possibly underestimated clonal diversity.

Per germline, CDR1 PRHDT and CDR2 FYEKMQ (reference sequence). The CDR3 length is 14 residues. The V and J ends lost 6 bases and 0 bases respectively, with 9 bases between them. Turning to this clone: Its specificity is not known.

The chain uses TRBV13 and TRBJ1-5; D uncertain. This clonotype was obtained from an adult in good health. The sequencing used peripheral blood, collected on day 0 of MenACWY control vaccination. The CDR3 nucleotides read TGTGCCAGCAGGTCCGCAGGTAGCAATCAGCCCCAGCATTTT. Residues: CASRSAGSNQPQHF.